This T cell receptor (beta chain) was sequenced during a study of early T cells in non-severe SARS-CoV-2 infection (dated by TCRdb to the early 2020s). For the wider study: Because TCR sequencing relied on bulk RNA taken from unsorted whole blood, pairing of alpha and beta chains was not possible. On the study overall, not on this receptor specifically: VDJdb matching was skewed toward anti-spike CD8 responses, so virus-specific expansions were likely underestimated and private and CD4 specificities were missed.

Ten or more counts support this clonotype. The antigen this receptor binds is unknown. No much larger clone is present one base from it, and per-base qualities are unavailable. The CDR3 has 15 amino acids, counting the end cysteine and phenylalanine. The only DNA kept is the CDR3, 45 bases in frame from the first base. V drops 4 bases and J drops 2 bases, leaving 15 bases in between. The germline V gene (reference sequence) sets CDR1 to SGHNT and CDR2 to YYREEE. Set within a cohort of healthcare workers in London, UK, this nested case-control study involved weekly PCR testing of nasopharyngeal swabs along with blood sampling. Healthcare workers were recruited between 23 and 31 March 2020, during the week of the UK lockdown, and were followed weekly for up to roughly 16 weeks. Libraries were prepared through 5' RACE. TCRdb lists the instrument as NextSeq 500. The TCR library protocol attached unique molecular identifiers to individual cDNA molecules to correct for sequencing error and PCR bias. Both TCR alpha and beta chains were sequenced, and tight co-correlation was observed between alpha and beta sequence abundances in each sample. Turning to the authors' computational methods: Decombinator V4 was used to annotate TCR sequences for V gene, J gene and CDR3. Expanded TCRs were defined as changing significantly between any two time points under a Poisson model with p below 0.0001. TCR abundances were normalised to the total number of TCRs sequenced per sample and expressed as counts per million. TRAV1-2 paired with TRAJ12, TRAJ20 or TRAJ33 defined MAIT TCRs, while TRAV10 paired with TRAJ18 defined iNKT TCRs. VDJdb, accessed on 1 November 2021, was searched for TCRs annotated for CMV, EBV and SARS-CoV-2, and TCRs annotated for more than one antigen were excluded. TCRdb redid the processing of the public reads, applying fastp at Q25 and MiXCR, and retained in-frame beta chains. Entries are consolidated by CDR3 protein sequence, retaining the most common genes and DNA. The V and J calls shown here were made by TCRdb, not taken from the authors' results. The sample profile shows 20,000 to 30,000 distinct CDR3 sequences; around 5.4% of them were found once. The top ten hold 2.4% of the sample.

This receptor chain uses TRBV5-4 and TRBJ2-5; the D gene cannot be named for sure. The sequence derives from an adult who was a healthcare worker with PCR-confirmed SARS-CoV-2 infection or an uninfected control (not recorded which). Material for sequencing was whole blood. The DNA sequence is given as TGTGCCAGCAGCCGCCCGGGTGAGCTGCAAGAGACCCAGTACTTC. Its protein product is CASSRPGELQETQYF.